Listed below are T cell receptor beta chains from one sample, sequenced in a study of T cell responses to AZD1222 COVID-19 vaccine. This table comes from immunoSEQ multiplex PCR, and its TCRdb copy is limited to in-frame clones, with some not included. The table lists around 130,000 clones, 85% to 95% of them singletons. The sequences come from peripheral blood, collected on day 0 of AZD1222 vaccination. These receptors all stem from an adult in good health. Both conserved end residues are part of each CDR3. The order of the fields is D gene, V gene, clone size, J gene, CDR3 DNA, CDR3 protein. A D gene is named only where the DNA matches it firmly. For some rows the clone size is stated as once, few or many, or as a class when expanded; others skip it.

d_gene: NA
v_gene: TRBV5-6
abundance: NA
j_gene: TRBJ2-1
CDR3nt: TGTGCCAGCAGCTTGTGGAATGAGCAGTTCTTC
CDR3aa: CASSLWNEQFF

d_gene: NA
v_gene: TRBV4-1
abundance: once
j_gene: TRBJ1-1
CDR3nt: TGCGCCAGCAGCCCGACGAGGGGCAGCCCTGAAGCTTTCTTT
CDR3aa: CASSPTRGSPEAFF

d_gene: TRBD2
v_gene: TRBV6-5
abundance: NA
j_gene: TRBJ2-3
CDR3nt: TGTGCCAGCAGTTACAAGCGGGGGGGCGTGGGAGATACGCAGTATTTT
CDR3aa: CASSYKRGGVGDTQYF

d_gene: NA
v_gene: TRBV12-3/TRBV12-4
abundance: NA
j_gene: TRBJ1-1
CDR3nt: TGTGCCAGCAGTCCATCCAGTTACACTGAAGCTTTCTTT
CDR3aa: CASSPSSYTEAFF

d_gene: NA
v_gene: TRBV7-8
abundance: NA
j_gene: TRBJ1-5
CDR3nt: TGTGCCAGCAGCTTAAGTGTTGACCAGACATTAGATCAGCCCCAGCATTTT
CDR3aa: CASSLSVDQTLDQPQHF

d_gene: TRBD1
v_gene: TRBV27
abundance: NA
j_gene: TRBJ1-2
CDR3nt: TGTGCCAGCAGATTGGACAGGGGGGAGTACACCTTC
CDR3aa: CASRLDRGEYTF

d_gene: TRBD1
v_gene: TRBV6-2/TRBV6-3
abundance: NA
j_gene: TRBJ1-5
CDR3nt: TGTGCCAGCAGTTACTCCCAGGGGGTAAATCAGCCCCAGCATTTT
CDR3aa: CASSYSQGVNQPQHF

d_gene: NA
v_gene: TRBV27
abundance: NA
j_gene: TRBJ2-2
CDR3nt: TGTGCCAGCAGTTTATGGTCGGACACCGGGGAGCTGTTTTTT
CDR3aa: CASSLWSDTGELFF

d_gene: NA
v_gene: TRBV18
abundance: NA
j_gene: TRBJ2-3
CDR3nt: TGTGCCAGCTCACCCCAGGCAGGGGCTACTTCCTCAGATACGCAGTATTTT
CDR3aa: CASSPQAGATSSDTQYF

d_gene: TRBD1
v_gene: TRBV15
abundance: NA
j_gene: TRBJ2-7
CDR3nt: TGTGCCACCAGCAGAGAGGGACAGGGGGCGTTTGGGGAGCAGTACTTC
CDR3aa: CATSREGQGAFGEQYF

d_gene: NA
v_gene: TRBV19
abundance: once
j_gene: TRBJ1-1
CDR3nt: TGTGCCAGTAGTAATAGGCCAGGAGATGAAGCTTTCTTT
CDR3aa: CASSNRPGDEAFF

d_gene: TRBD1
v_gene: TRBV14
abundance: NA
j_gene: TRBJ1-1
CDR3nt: TGTGCCAGCAGCCCCCCGACAGGGTGGGTGAACACTGAAGCTTTCTTT
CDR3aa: CASSPPTGWVNTEAFF

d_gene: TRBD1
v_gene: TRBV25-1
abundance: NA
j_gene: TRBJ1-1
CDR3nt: TGTGCCAGCAGTGAATTGTTCGGACAGGGGGACACTGAAGCTTTCTTT
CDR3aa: CASSELFGQGDTEAFF

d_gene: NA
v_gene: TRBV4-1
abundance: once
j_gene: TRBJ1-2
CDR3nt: TGCGCCAGCAGCCAAGCTGAGGGGAGCGGCTACACCTTC
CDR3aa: CASSQAEGSGYTF

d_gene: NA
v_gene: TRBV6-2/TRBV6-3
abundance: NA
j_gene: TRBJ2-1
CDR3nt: TGTGCCAGCAGTCTTTTTCGTCGGGGCGCAAATGAGCAGTTCTTC
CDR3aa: CASSLFRRGANEQFF

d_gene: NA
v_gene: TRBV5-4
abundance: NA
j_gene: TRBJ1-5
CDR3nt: TGTGCCAGCAGCCCGGGGGGCCCTAATGAGGATCAGCCCCAGCATTTT
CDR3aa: CASSPGGPNEDQPQHF

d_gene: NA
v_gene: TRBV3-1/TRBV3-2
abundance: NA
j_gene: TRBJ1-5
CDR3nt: TGTGCCAGCAGCCCTAACAATCAGCCCCAGCATTTT
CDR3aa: CASSPNNQPQHF

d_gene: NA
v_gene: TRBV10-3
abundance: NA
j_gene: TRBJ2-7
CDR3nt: TGTGCCATCAGTGAGTCGTTGGGCGAGCAGTACTTC
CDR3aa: CAISESLGEQYF

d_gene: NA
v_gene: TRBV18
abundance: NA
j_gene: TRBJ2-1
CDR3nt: TGTGCCAGCTCACCTTCGATGACCTACAATGAGCAGTTCTTC
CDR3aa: CASSPSMTYNEQFF

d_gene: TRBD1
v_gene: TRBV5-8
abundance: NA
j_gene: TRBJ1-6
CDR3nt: TGTGCCAGCAGCTTGGCCGGGCTCGGACAGGGCGGTTCACCCCTCCACTTT
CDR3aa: CASSLAGLGQGGSPLHF

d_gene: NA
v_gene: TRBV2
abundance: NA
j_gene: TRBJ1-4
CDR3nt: TGTGCCAGCAGTGAAAGTCGGGTTAATGAAAAACTGTTTTTT
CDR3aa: CASSESRVNEKLFF

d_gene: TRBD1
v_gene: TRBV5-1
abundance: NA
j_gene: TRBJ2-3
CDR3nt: TGCGCCAGCAGATTGGACAGGAGCACAGATACGCAGTATTTT
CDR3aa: CASRLDRSTDTQYF

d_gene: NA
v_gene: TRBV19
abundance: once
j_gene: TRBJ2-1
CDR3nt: TGTGCCAGTAGTAGGGCCCATAGCTCCTACAATGAGCAGTTCTTC
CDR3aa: CASSRAHSSYNEQFF

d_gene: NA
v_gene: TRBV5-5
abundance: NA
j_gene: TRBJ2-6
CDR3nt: TGTGCCAGCAGCTTGGGTAAGGCTGGGGCCAACGTCCTGACTTTC
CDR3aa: CASSLGKAGANVLTF

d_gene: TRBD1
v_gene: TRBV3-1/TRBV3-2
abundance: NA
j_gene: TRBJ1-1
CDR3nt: TGTGCCAGCAGCCAAGCCGGGACAGGAGTCCAAGCTTTCTTT
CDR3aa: CASSQAGTGVQAFF

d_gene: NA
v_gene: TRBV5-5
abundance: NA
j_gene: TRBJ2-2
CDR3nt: TGTGCCAGCAGCTTGGCTACAGGGTGGGGCACCGGGGAGCTGTTTTTT
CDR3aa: CASSLATGWGTGELFF

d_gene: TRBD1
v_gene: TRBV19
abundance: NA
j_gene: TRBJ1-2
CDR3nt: TGTGCCAGTAGTATTATTCTGACAGGGGGAAACTATGGCTACACCTTC
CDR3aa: CASSIILTGGNYGYTF

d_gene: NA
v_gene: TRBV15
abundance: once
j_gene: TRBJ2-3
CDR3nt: TGTGCCACCAGGGAGGAGGGGGCGAGGGCAGATACGCAGTATTTT
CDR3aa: CATREEGARADTQYF

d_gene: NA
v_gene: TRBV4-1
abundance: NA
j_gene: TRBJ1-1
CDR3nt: TGCGCCAGCAGCCAAGAGACTCTTTTGGGAACTGAAGCTTTCTTT
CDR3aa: CASSQETLLGTEAFF